This T cell receptor (beta chain) was sequenced during a study of T cell repertoires in cytomegalovirus infection (dated by TCRdb to the late 2010s). Background for the entire study: Donor HLA type was relevant to the analysis, because carriage of CMV infection together with the matching HLA type was indicated by public TCR beta signatures. The paper's findings and limits, for the study overall: In both this cohort and an independent roughly 400-donor cohort, the cumulative frequency of public TCR beta family members distinguished carriers of CMV infection plus the relevant HLA type. The ex vivo response was dominated by HLA-C-restricted CMV-specific TCR beta clonotypes, and the single most frequent clonotype in two of eight donors was supplied by these HLA-C-restricted clonotypes.

Instrument used: Illumina HiSeq 1500. TCRdb handled the public reads itself, with Q25 trimming in fastp and clone calling in MiXCR, and kept productive beta chains. One record per CDR3 amino acid sequence lists the most common genes and DNA. The sample table contains 90,000 to 120,000 distinct CDR3 sequences; only one count was recorded for 20% to 30% of them. The ten top clones hold about two fifths of the sample. A word on this clonotype: Its target antigen remains unknown. The input lacks base qualities; no much larger clone sits a single base away.

CDR1 and CDR2 are drawn from the germline V gene: SGDLS, YYNGEE. V gives up 4 bases and J gives up 2 bases, and the segment between their germline ends measures 15 bases. Spanning cysteine to phenylalanine, the CDR3 consists of 15 amino acids. The sequence is cut down to CDR3 DNA, 45 bases in frame from base 1. The origin of this receptor is a human donor in good health (CMV status not recorded). Some clones in this sample may be carry-over from other donors' samples. Sequenced material: CD8+ T cells from PBMCs. The chain is encoded by TRBV9 joined to TRBJ1-1, with TRBD1 perhaps the D gene, on 5 matching bases. The CDR3 is CASSPHGGTNTEAFF. The nucleotide sequence is given as TGTGCCAGCAGCCCTCATGGAGGGACTAACACTGAAGCTTTCTTT.